What follows are 18 T cell receptor beta chains derived from one specimen sequenced in a study of blood T cells in healthy people across ages. Next came a second PCR, run for about 6 to 12 cycles, which used a sample-barcoded 5' primer along with a J-beta primer mix. TCRdb reprocessed the 5' RACE reads via MiXCR and lists one record per CDR3 protein. This table has about 810,000 distinct CDR3 sequences, approximately 35% appearing once. Sequences were obtained from blood. Receptor source: a man younger than 35 in good health.

Ten or more counts support this clonotype. The chain has TRBV20-1 and TRBJ2-1; D possibly corresponds to TRBD2 (6 bases). The CDR3 is 11 amino acids. Trimming pared 3 bases from V and 9 bases from J, leaving 9 bases between. Germline V lookup: CDR1 DFQATT, CDR2 SNEGSKA (reference sequence). The CDR3 DNA is TGCAGTGCTAGGCTCGGGGGTGAGCAGTTCTTC. It is translated as CSARLGGEQFF.

This clonotype was counted between two and nine times. This sequence joins TRBV7-2 and TRBJ2-1; maybe TRBD2 (5 bases). The J call may be mistaken, given a closer DNA end match to TRBJ2-7. CDR3 length: 15 amino acids. Germline V gene data show CDR1 as SGHTA and CDR2 as FQGNSA. DNA for the CDR3: TGTGCCAGCAGCTTAGCAGGGTCGGGGTACAATGAGCAGTACTTC. The encoded protein is CASSLAGSGYNEQYF.

The chain has TRBV20-1 and TRBJ1-1; 8 nucleotides agree with TRBD1. Looked up from germline, CDR1 is DFQATT and CDR2 is SNEGSKA (reference sequence). The CDR3 sequence is 12 residues long. Losses at the gene ends were 6 bases for V and 8 bases for J; bases not matched to a gene: 8. The DNA for the CDR3 is TGCAGTGCCCGAAACCGGGACAGGGAAGCTTTCTTT. Protein sequence: CSARNRDREAFF.

The chain carries TRBV16 and TRBJ2-1, with D unresolved. Germline loops: CDR1 KGHSY, CDR2 FQNENV. The CDR3 contains 17 residues. The V end lost 4 bases, the J end lost 10 bases, and 26 bases lay between the germline ends. In DNA form, the CDR3 reads TGTGCCAGCAGCCTTCTACAACAGCCAACACCTTACTACGAGCAGTTCTTC. Translated: CASSLLQQPTPYYEQFF.

This chain joins TRBV7-2 and TRBJ2-4; no firm D call. The J call could be wrong; TRBJ2-7 is a better fit for the DNA end. Germline lookup yields CDR1 SGHTA and CDR2 FQGNSA. The CDR3 is 13 amino acids. CDR3 amino acids: CASSPLRYNEQYF. The CDR3 DNA reads TGTGCCAGCAGCCCCCTCAGGTATAACGAGCAGTACTTC.

This clonotype was seen at least ten times. The genes are TRBV20-1 and TRBJ2-5; perhaps TRBD1 as D (6 bases). The CDR3 extends over 16 amino acids. The germline gives CDR1 DFQATT, CDR2 SNEGSKA (reference sequence). V was cut by 0 bases and J by 1 base, with 15 bases left in between. In DNA, the CDR3 is TGCAGTGCTAGAGATAGGGACACTGGACCCCAAGAGACCCAGTACTTC. Amino acids: CSARDRDTGPQETQYF.

This clonotype was picked up many times. V usage is TRBV27 and J usage is TRBJ2-7; D may be TRBD2 (5 bases). CDR3 length equals 13 residues. Germline lookup yields CDR1 MNHEY and CDR2 SMNVEV (reference sequence). Trimming removed 0 bases at V and 7 bases at J, with 10 bases between. This CDR3 is CASSLSSPGEQYF. Here the CDR3 DNA reads TGTGCCAGCAGTTTATCCAGCCCGGGGGAGCAGTACTTC.

V usage is TRBV12-3 or TRBV12-4 and J usage is TRBJ2-5, with 9 bases identical to TRBD2. This CDR3 region has 16 residues. V was clipped by 7 bases and J by 11 bases; unmatched bases: 20. CDR3 coding DNA: TGTGCCAGCAATCCCCGCGGGGGGGCGGTCATAAATGAGCAGTACTTC. Protein: CASNPRGGAVINEQYF.

This clonotype was seen more than once but under ten times. The rearrangement links TRBV6-5 to TRBJ2-1, with D perhaps matching TRBD2 (7 bases). CDR3 length: 16 residues. V was trimmed by 5 bases and J by 4 bases, leaving 18 bases between them. Germline CDR1 reads MNHEY; CDR2 reads SVGAGI. The CDR3 DNA is TGTGCCAGCAGTCCCCAGGGGACTATTACTTACAATGAGCAGTTCTTC. The encoded protein is CASSPQGTITYNEQFF.

CDR3 in amino acids: CASSPGLRTALTEAFF. CDR3 in DNA: TGTGCCAGCTCACCAGGGCTGAGGACAGCCCTCACTGAAGCTTTCTTT. The V call is TRBV18, the J call TRBJ1-1, with a possible D match to TRBD1 (6 bases). V gave up 2 bases and J gave up 4 bases, with 17 bases separating them. The length of the CDR3 is 16 residues. CDR1 and CDR2 (germline): KGHSH, LQKENI. The entire variable domain, with the rest obtained from reference TRBV18 and TRBJ1-1, is as follows: NAGVMQNPRHLVRRRGQEARLRCSPMKGHSHVYWYRQLPEEGLKFMVYLQKENIIDESGMPKERFSAEFPKEGPSILRIQQVVRGDSAAYFCASSPGLRTALTEAFFGQGTRLTVV.

This chain joins TRBV7-6 and TRBJ2-7; D unclear. The CDR3 covers 14 residues. Germline-derived CDR1 and CDR2 are SGHVS and FNYEAQ. With 2 bases removed from V and 0 bases from J, the gap between germline ends came to 8 bases. For the CDR3, the DNA is TGTGCCAGCAGCTTATCCAGCAGCTCCTACGAGCAGTACTTC. This codes for CASSLSSSSYEQYF.

The chain links TRBV7-6 to TRBJ2-1; D unclear. Looked up from germline, CDR1 is SGHVS and CDR2 is FNYEAQ. This CDR3 comprises 14 residues. V shed 6 bases and J shed 5 bases, with 14 bases lying between them. CDR3 bases: TGTGCCAGCAGTCAGAATTACCGGGACAATGAGCAGTTCTTC. It codes for CASSQNYRDNEQFF.

The chain couples TRBV12-3 or TRBV12-4 to TRBJ2-7; 11 nucleotides line up with TRBD2. V gave up 5 bases and J gave up 5 bases; unmatched junction bases: 5. The CDR3 extends over 14 amino acids. This CDR3 reads CASSASGGFHEQYF. The DNA for the CDR3 is TGTGCCAGCAGTGCTAGCGGGGGGTTCCACGAGCAGTACTTC.

This clonotype was seen many times. The rearrangement uses TRBV12-3 or TRBV12-4 and TRBJ1-2; TRBD1 agrees at 7 bases. V trimming: 6 bases; J trimming: 4 bases; junction bases outside the gene matches: 5. The CDR3 covers 13 residues. The CDR3 nucleotides are TGTGCCAGCAGACCATCAGGGGGCTATGGCTACACCTTC. Its protein product is CASRPSGGYGYTF.

V usage is TRBV4-3 and J usage is TRBJ2-1; D might be TRBD1 or TRBD2, each matching 6 bases. V lost 4 bases and J lost 2, with 12 bases in between. This CDR3 is 15 amino acids long. CDR1 and CDR2 from the germline V gene are LGHNA and YSLEER. Written as DNA, the CDR3 is TGCGCCAGCAGCCGCACGGGGGCCGCCTACAATGAGCAGTTCTTC. This sequence encodes CASSRTGAAYNEQFF.

The chain combines TRBV5-5 with TRBJ2-1; D is ambiguous. Germline values: CDR1 SGHKS, CDR2 YYEKEE (reference sequence). V was clipped by 6 bases and J by 6 bases, with 13 bases between them. The CDR3 runs to 13 residues. CDR3 amino acids: CASTLRVGNEQFF. CDR3 nucleotide sequence: TGTGCCAGCACCTTAAGGGTGGGCAATGAGCAGTTCTTC.

This clonotype was observed a few times. The chain has TRBV7-6 and TRBJ1-6, with D uncertain. The CDR3 loop spans 14 amino acids. V was pared by 5 bases and J by 8 bases, with 13 bases between. Germline V CDR1 and CDR2: SGHVS, FNYEAQ. CDR3 DNA: TGTGCCAGCAGCCCTCGATATGGGGATTCACCCCTCCACTTT. Translation: CASSPRYGDSPLHF. The variable domain in full, completed from reference TRBV7-6 and TRBJ1-6, reads GAGVSQSPRYKVTKRGQDVALRCDPISGHVSLYWYRQALGQGPEFLTYFNYEAQQDKSGLPNDRFSAERPEGSISTLTIQRTEQRDSAMYRCASSPRYGDSPLHFGNGTRLTVT.

This clonotype has ten or more counts. The V and J genes are TRBV12-3 or TRBV12-4 and TRBJ1-4; no reliable D call. The CDR3 contains 12 residues. The V end lost 5 bases, the J end lost 7 bases, and 8 bases lay between the germline ends. The CDR3 protein is CASSPRPEKLFF. The CDR3 DNA reads TGTGCCAGCAGTCCTCGCCCTGAAAAACTGTTTTTT.